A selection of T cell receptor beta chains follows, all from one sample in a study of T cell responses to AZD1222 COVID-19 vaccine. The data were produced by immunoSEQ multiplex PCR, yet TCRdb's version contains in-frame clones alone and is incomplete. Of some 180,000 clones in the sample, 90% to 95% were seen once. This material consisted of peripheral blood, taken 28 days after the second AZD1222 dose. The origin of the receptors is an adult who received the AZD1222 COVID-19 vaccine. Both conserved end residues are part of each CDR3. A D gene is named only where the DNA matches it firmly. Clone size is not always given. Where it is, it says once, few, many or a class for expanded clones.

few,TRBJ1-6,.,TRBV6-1,CASSERFSSPLHF,TGTGCCAGCAGTGAAAGGTTTAGTTCACCCCTCCACTTT
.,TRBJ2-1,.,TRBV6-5,CASTPTRDEQFF,TGTGCCAGCACCCCTACAAGGGATGAGCAGTTCTTC
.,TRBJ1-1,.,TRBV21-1,CASSKGGGDMNTEAFF,TGTGCCAGCAGCAAAGGAGGGGGCGACATGAACACTGAAGCTTTCTTT
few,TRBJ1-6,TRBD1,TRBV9,CASSGDRGSPLHF,TGTGCCAGCAGCGGAGACAGGGGCTCACCCCTCCACTTT
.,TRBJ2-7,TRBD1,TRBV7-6,CASSLLGGRNEQYF,TGTGCCAGCAGCTTACTAGGGGGCAGGAACGAGCAGTACTTC
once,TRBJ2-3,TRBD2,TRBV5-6,CASSFTLAGGKDTQYF,TGTGCCAGCAGCTTTACGCTAGCGGGAGGGAAAGATACGCAGTATTTT
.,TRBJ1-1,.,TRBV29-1,CSVVRGTEAFF,TGCAGCGTTGTACGTGGGACTGAAGCTTTCTTT
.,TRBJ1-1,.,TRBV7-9,CASSLALGGGTEAFF,TGTGCCAGCAGCTTAGCGCTGGGAGGTGGTACTGAAGCTTTCTTT
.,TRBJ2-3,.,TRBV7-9,CASSLTKGITDTQYF,TGTGCCAGCAGCTTAACCAAGGGGATCACAGATACGCAGTATTTT
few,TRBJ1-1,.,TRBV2,CASSTQHLNTEAFF,TGTGCCAGCAGTACGCAGCACCTAAACACTGAAGCTTTCTTT
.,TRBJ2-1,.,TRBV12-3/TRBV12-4,CASSSLANEQFF,TGTGCCAGCAGTTCACTAGCAAATGAGCAGTTCTTC
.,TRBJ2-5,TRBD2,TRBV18,CASSRELAGVRETQYF,TGTGCCAGCTCACGAGAACTAGCGGGAGTCCGGGAGACCCAGTACTTC
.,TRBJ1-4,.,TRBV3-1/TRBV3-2,CASSQEGVRGEKLFF,TGTGCCAGCAGCCAAGAGGGCGTAAGGGGTGAAAAACTGTTTTTT
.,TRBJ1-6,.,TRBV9,CASSVMIDNSPLHF,TGTGCCAGCAGCGTAATGATCGATAATTCACCCCTCCACTTT
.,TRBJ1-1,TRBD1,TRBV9,CASSATGGGTEAFF,TGTGCCAGCAGCGCCACAGGGGGAGGCACTGAAGCTTTCTTT
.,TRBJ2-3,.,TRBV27,CASSWGWGGTDTQYF,TGTGCCAGCAGTTGGGGGTGGGGGGGCACAGATACGCAGTATTTT
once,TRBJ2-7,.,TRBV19,CASKKDSGPLGEQYF,TGTGCCAGTAAAAAGGACAGTGGACCTCTTGGCGAGCAGTACTTC
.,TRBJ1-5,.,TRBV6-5,CASTPAWANQPQHF,TGTGCCAGCACCCCAGCATGGGCCAATCAGCCCCAGCATTTT
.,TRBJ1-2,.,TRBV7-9,CASRPQTGAPYGYTF,TGTGCCAGCAGACCCCAGACAGGTGCCCCCTATGGCTACACCTTC
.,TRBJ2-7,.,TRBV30,CAWSVGQGGTYEQYF,TGTGCCTGGAGTGTCGGACAGGGAGGGACCTACGAGCAGTACTTC
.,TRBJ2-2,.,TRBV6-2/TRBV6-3,CASSTRGYREPNTGELFF,TGTGCCAGCAGTACTAGGGGGTACAGAGAACCGAACACCGGGGAGCTGTTTTTT
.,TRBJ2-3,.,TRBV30,CAWSLRSTDTQYF,TGTGCCTGGAGTTTGAGGAGCACAGATACGCAGTATTTT
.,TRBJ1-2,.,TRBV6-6,CASRETGNGNYGYTF,TGTGCCAGCAGAGAAACAGGGAACGGTAACTATGGCTACACCTTC
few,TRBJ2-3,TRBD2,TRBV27,CASSYGLAATDTQYF,TGTGCCAGCAGTTACGGACTAGCGGCCACAGATACGCAGTATTTT
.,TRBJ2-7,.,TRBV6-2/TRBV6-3,CASSYLRGTAYEQYF,TGTGCCAGCAGTTACCTCCGGGGGACCGCCTACGAGCAGTACTTC
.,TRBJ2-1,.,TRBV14,CASSHSQRHNEQFF,TGTGCCAGCAGCCACTCCCAGCGGCACAATGAGCAGTTCTTC
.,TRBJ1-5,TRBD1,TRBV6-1,CASSFLRDRGQPQHF,TGTGCCAGCAGTTTCCTCCGGGACAGGGGTCAGCCCCAGCATTTT